The source of this T cell receptor (beta chain) is a study of blood T cell repertoires in COVID-19. The CDR3 runs 17 residues. Germline CDR1 reads SGHVS; CDR2 reads FQNEAQ. The germline V and J ends were trimmed by 1 base and 0 bases, with 15 bases remaining between them. The table came from immunoSEQ multiplex PCR; TCRdb's copy has only in-frame clones and leaves some out. Of more than 95,000 clones listed, around 79% are singletons. The chain couples TRBV7-8 to TRBJ1-1; tentative D call: TRBD1 (6 bases). Material: peripheral blood. The sequence was obtained from a man aged 45 to 65 with acute or convalescent COVID-19. CDR3 loop: CASSLGQGSVMNTEAFF. The CDR3 DNA reads TGTGCCAGCAGCTTAGGGCAGGGGTCGGTGATGAACACTGAAGCTTTCTTT.